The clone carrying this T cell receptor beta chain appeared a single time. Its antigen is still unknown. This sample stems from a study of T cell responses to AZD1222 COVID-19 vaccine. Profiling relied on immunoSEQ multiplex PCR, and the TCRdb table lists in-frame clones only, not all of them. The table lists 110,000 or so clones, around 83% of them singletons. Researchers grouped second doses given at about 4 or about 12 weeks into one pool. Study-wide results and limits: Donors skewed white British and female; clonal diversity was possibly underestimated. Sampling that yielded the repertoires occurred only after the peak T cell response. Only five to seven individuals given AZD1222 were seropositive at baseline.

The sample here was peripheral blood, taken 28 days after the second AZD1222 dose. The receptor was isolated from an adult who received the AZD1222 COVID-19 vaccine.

The CDR3 region is CASTPGTVSALHF. The CDR3 region has the DNA TGTGCCAGCACGCCCGGGACCGTATCAGCCCTCCACTTT. The rearrangement links TRBV28 to TRBJ1-6, with D possibly matching TRBD1 (5 bases). This CDR3 spans 13 amino acids. Germline CDR1 reads MDHEN; CDR2 reads SYDVKM. V was clipped by 7 bases and J by 14 bases, with 18 bases between them. Together with reference TRBV28 and TRBJ1-6, the CDR3 gives the full variable domain: DVKVTQSSRYLVKRTGEKVFLECVQDMDHENMFWYRQDPGLGLRLIYFSYDVKMKEKGDIPEGYSVSREKKERFSLILESASTNQTSMYLCASTPGTVSALHFGNGTRLTVT.